A selection of T cell receptor beta chains follows, all from one sample in a study of T cell responses to AZD1222 COVID-19 vaccine. TCRdb keeps only in-frame clones here, not all; method: immunoSEQ multiplex PCR. The table includes around 140,000 clones, around 90% detected once. Sequences were derived from peripheral blood, sampled on day 0 of AZD1222 vaccination. These TCRs come from an adult in good health. CDR3s include the opening cysteine and the closing phenylalanine or tryptophan. A D gene is named only where the DNA matches it firmly. Expanded clones get a size class; other rows say once, few or many, or leave the size out.

size: few; D: TRBD1; V: TRBV7-9; J: TRBJ1-2; DNA: TGTGCCAGCAGCACACAGACAGGGGACGGCTATGGCTACACCTTC; CDR3: CASSTQTGDGYGYTF
size: .; D: .; V: TRBV5-1; J: TRBJ2-7; DNA: TGCGCCAGCAGCTTGTCAGGGGCCAGCTCCTACGAGCAGTACTTC; CDR3: CASSLSGASSYEQYF
size: once; D: .; V: TRBV7-2; J: TRBJ2-7; DNA: TGTGCCAGCAGCGCGGGGCGGGCGATCTACGAGCAGTACTTC; CDR3: CASSAGRAIYEQYF
size: .; D: .; V: TRBV5-6; J: TRBJ2-3; DNA: TGTGCCAGCAGCCATCGGCGGAGCTCCAGCGCAGATACGCAGTATTTT; CDR3: CASSHRRSSSADTQYF
size: few; D: TRBD2; V: TRBV6-4; J: TRBJ2-2; DNA: TGTGCCAGCAGTGACGGGACTAGCGGGAACACCGGGGAGCTGTTTTTT; CDR3: CASSDGTSGNTGELFF
size: .; D: TRBD1; V: TRBV12-3/TRBV12-4; J: TRBJ1-1; DNA: TGTGCCAGCAGGGGGGGGGACAGGTTTGAAGCTTTCTTT; CDR3: CASRGGDRFEAFF
size: .; D: .; V: TRBV11-2; J: TRBJ2-7; DNA: TGCGCCAGCAGTCATCCCGGACAGTACTACGAGCAGTACTTC; CDR3: CASSHPGQYYEQYF
size: .; D: .; V: TRBV6-4; J: TRBJ2-3; DNA: TGTGCCAGCAGTGACTCCGGGACTCCCCTCGATACGCAGTATTTT; CDR3: CASSDSGTPLDTQYF
size: once; D: TRBD1; V: TRBV5-4; J: TRBJ1-1; DNA: TGTGCCAGCAGCTTGGAACAGGGGCGCACTGAAGCTTTCTTT; CDR3: CASSLEQGRTEAFF
size: .; D: .; V: TRBV19; J: TRBJ1-5; DNA: TGTGCCAGTAGATCCAGGGGTGAGAGGTTTCGCAATCAGCCCCAGCATTTT; CDR3: CASRSRGERFRNQPQHF
size: once; D: TRBD2; V: TRBV24-1; J: TRBJ2-3; DNA: TGTGCCACCAGTGATTTACGGGGGGGCGATACGCAGTATTTT; CDR3: CATSDLRGGDTQYF
size: .; D: TRBD2; V: TRBV19; J: TRBJ2-7; DNA: TGTGCCAGCCGGGGACTAGGTGCGCGCGAGCAGTACTTC; CDR3: CASRGLGAREQYF
size: medium-sized; D: .; V: TRBV11-2; J: TRBJ1-6; DNA: TGTGCCAGCAGCTTAGGGGCAAATAATTCACCCCTCCACTTT; CDR3: CASSLGANNSPLHF
size: .; D: TRBD2; V: TRBV6-1; J: TRBJ2-2; DNA: TGTGCCAGCAGTGAAGCGGGACTAGCGGGAGGCCACACCGGGGAGCTGTTTTTT; CDR3: CASSEAGLAGGHTGELFF
size: .; D: .; V: TRBV6-1; J: TRBJ1-4; DNA: TGTGCCAGCAGTGAAGTGGGGGCCCGAGACGAAAAACTGTTTTTT; CDR3: CASSEVGARDEKLFF
size: .; D: TRBD1; V: TRBV5-1; J: TRBJ2-3; DNA: TGCGCCAGCAGCTTGAGGGACAGGGATCAAGATACGCAGTATTTT; CDR3: CASSLRDRDQDTQYF
size: .; D: .; V: TRBV19; J: TRBJ1-2; DNA: TGTGCCAGTAGTATTTTACGGCACTATGGCTACACCTTC; CDR3: CASSILRHYGYTF
size: .; D: .; V: TRBV14; J: TRBJ2-1; DNA: TGTGCCAGCAGCGACCAACACGGCAATGAGCAGTTCTTC; CDR3: CASSDQHGNEQFF
size: .; D: .; V: TRBV18; J: TRBJ2-1; DNA: TGTGCCAGCTCACCAGGTCAGGGACCGCTCTCCTACAATGAGCAGTTCTTC; CDR3: CASSPGQGPLSYNEQFF
size: .; D: .; V: TRBV5-5; J: TRBJ1-1; DNA: TGTGCCAGCAGCCGAGAGGGGAACACTGAAGCTTTCTTT; CDR3: CASSREGNTEAFF
size: few; D: TRBD2; V: TRBV27; J: TRBJ2-5; DNA: TGTGCCAGCAGTCTCCTAGCGGGGGGGCAGGAGACCCAGTACTTC; CDR3: CASSLLAGGQETQYF
size: .; D: TRBD1; V: TRBV2; J: TRBJ2-1; DNA: TGTGCCAGCAGTGAAGGGGGACAGGGAGACAATGAGCAGTTCTTC; CDR3: CASSEGGQGDNEQFF
size: .; D: .; V: TRBV2; J: TRBJ1-5; DNA: TGTGCCAGCAGTGGAAGACAGGTTCCAAATCAGCCCCAGCATTTT; CDR3: CASSGRQVPNQPQHF
size: .; D: .; V: TRBV9; J: TRBJ2-2; DNA: TGTGCCAGCACCTCGCAGGGGGGCAACACCGGGGAGCTGTTTTTT; CDR3: CASTSQGGNTGELFF
size: .; D: .; V: TRBV5-4; J: TRBJ1-2; DNA: TGTGCCAGCAGCTTCCCCGACAGTAACTATGGCTACACCTTC; CDR3: CASSFPDSNYGYTF
size: .; D: TRBD2; V: TRBV6-1; J: TRBJ2-7; DNA: TGTGCCAGCAGTGAACCACTAGCGGGCAGCCTCGAGCAGTACTTC; CDR3: CASSEPLAGSLEQYF
size: .; D: .; V: TRBV3-1/TRBV3-2; J: TRBJ1-2; DNA: TGTGCCAGCAGCCAACGGGGGGCGCGGAAAGAGGCTTATGGCTACACCTTC; CDR3: CASSQRGARKEAYGYTF
size: .; D: .; V: TRBV7-9; J: TRBJ1-1; DNA: TGTGCCAGCAGCTCGACCCCAAAGTCGGAAGCTTTCTTT; CDR3: CASSSTPKSEAFF
size: .; D: TRBD1; V: TRBV14; J: TRBJ2-7; DNA: TGTGCCAGCAGTTGGGGACAGGGGTTCTCCTACGAGCAGTACTTC; CDR3: CASSWGQGFSYEQYF
size: .; D: .; V: TRBV4-3; J: TRBJ2-3; DNA: TGCGCCAGCAGCCAAGATCTCTACGGCATCAGCACAGATACGCAGTATTTT; CDR3: CASSQDLYGISTDTQYF
size: .; D: TRBD2; V: TRBV4-3; J: TRBJ2-1; DNA: TGCGCCAGCAGCCAAGGCCTAGCGGGTGAGCAGTTCTTC; CDR3: CASSQGLAGEQFF
size: .; D: .; V: TRBV21-1; J: TRBJ1-5; DNA: TGTGCCAGCAGCAGACCCAAGGGGAATCAGCCCCAGCATTTT; CDR3: CASSRPKGNQPQHF
size: .; D: TRBD2; V: TRBV5-1; J: TRBJ2-1; DNA: TGCGCCAGCAGCTTGGCGTCGGGACTAGCGGGAGAAGGGCAGTTCTTC; CDR3: CASSLASGLAGEGQFF
size: .; D: .; V: TRBV15; J: TRBJ1-2; DNA: TGTGCCACCGAGCTTAAGGGGGGGAACTATGGCTACACCTTC; CDR3: CATELKGGNYGYTF
size: .; D: .; V: TRBV11-2; J: TRBJ1-4; DNA: TGTGCCAGCACCCCTTGGGGGGGTCTTCGTGAAAAACTGTTTTTT; CDR3: CASTPWGGLREKLFF
size: .; D: .; V: TRBV27; J: TRBJ1-4; DNA: TGTGCCAGCAGCTATCTCGCGGGGCGCGGAACTAATGAAAAACTGTTTTTT; CDR3: CASSYLAGRGTNEKLFF
size: .; D: TRBD1; V: TRBV19; J: TRBJ1-2; DNA: TGTGCCAGTAGTATAGTGTCAAGGGACAGGGACGGCTACACCTTC; CDR3: CASSIVSRDRDGYTF
size: .; D: .; V: TRBV28; J: TRBJ1-2; DNA: TGTGCCAGTTTTCCAGGGCCAGGTAGGGCGAGTGGCTACACCTTC; CDR3: CASFPGPGRASGYTF
size: once; D: .; V: TRBV15; J: TRBJ2-1; DNA: TGTGCCACGTCAACAGGGAGGTCAAGCTCCTACAATGAGCAGTTCTTC; CDR3: CATSTGRSSSYNEQFF
size: .; D: .; V: TRBV5-5; J: TRBJ1-2; DNA: TGTGCCAGCAGCTTGGCCGTGGGGATGGGCGGCTACACCTTC; CDR3: CASSLAVGMGGYTF
size: once; D: .; V: TRBV23-1; J: TRBJ1-6; DNA: TGCGCCAGCAGTCAAATTAGGCCAGAAAATAATTCACCCCTCCACTTT; CDR3: CASSQIRPENNSPLHF
size: .; D: .; V: TRBV7-3; J: TRBJ2-6; DNA: TGTGCCAGCAGCTCGATCCGGGATTCTGGGGCCAACGTCCTGACTTTC; CDR3: CASSSIRDSGANVLTF
size: .; D: TRBD2; V: TRBV19; J: TRBJ2-3; DNA: TGTGCCAGTAGTGGGGCCCATAGCGGGGGTCTAATACTCACAGATACGCAGTATTTT; CDR3: CASSGAHSGGLILTDTQYF
size: .; D: TRBD1; V: TRBV28; J: TRBJ2-7; DNA: TGTGCCAGCAGTGGACAGGGAACCGCCTACGAGCAGTACTTC; CDR3: CASSGQGTAYEQYF
size: .; D: .; V: TRBV9; J: TRBJ2-7; DNA: TGTGCCAGCAGCCCCTATGCGGAGTCCTACGAGCAGTACTTC; CDR3: CASSPYAESYEQYF
size: .; D: .; V: TRBV11-2; J: TRBJ2-7; DNA: TGTGCCAGCAGCTCCCCTAGGGCGCCCTTTTCCTACGAGCAGTACTTC; CDR3: CASSSPRAPFSYEQYF
size: .; D: .; V: TRBV11-1; J: TRBJ2-7; DNA: TGTGCCAGCAGCTTAGAGTCTACGAGCGAGCAGTACTTC; CDR3: CASSLESTSEQYF
size: .; D: .; V: TRBV19; J: TRBJ1-1; DNA: TGTGCCAGTAGTTCGATTCTCGAAGACGGAGACACTGAAGCTTTCTTT; CDR3: CASSSILEDGDTEAFF
size: .; D: TRBD2; V: TRBV3-1/TRBV3-2; J: TRBJ2-5; DNA: TGTGCCAGCAGCCAAGATGGTACTAGCGGGGAGACCCAGTACTTC; CDR3: CASSQDGTSGETQYF
size: few; D: TRBD1; V: TRBV6-2/TRBV6-3; J: TRBJ1-2; DNA: TGTGCCAGCAGCCGCAGGGGGCTTAACTATGGCTACACCTTC; CDR3: CASSRRGLNYGYTF
size: .; D: .; V: TRBV12-3/TRBV12-4; J: TRBJ2-7; DNA: TGTGCCAGCAGTTTTCGGGGGGAGCAGTACTTC; CDR3: CASSFRGEQYF
size: .; D: .; V: TRBV15; J: TRBJ2-7; DNA: TGTGCCACCAGCAGAGGGGCTCGGCCAAGCGACGAGCAGTACTTC; CDR3: CATSRGARPSDEQYF
size: .; D: TRBD1; V: TRBV6-6; J: TRBJ2-7; DNA: TGTGCCAGCAGTTACTCGGGGTCGGGACAGGCCGAGCAGTACTTC; CDR3: CASSYSGSGQAEQYF
size: .; D: .; V: TRBV7-4; J: TRBJ1-6; DNA: TGTGCCGGAAGCAGGACGCCCTACGCTTATAATTCACCCCTCCACTTT; CDR3: CAGSRTPYAYNSPLHF
size: .; D: .; V: TRBV6-5; J: TRBJ1-5; DNA: TGTGCCAGCAGTTACGGTGGCAATCAGCCCCAGCATTTT; CDR3: CASSYGGNQPQHF
size: .; D: TRBD2; V: TRBV19; J: TRBJ2-7; DNA: TGTGCCAGTAGACCTGGAGCGGGGTCCCCCTACGAGCAGTACTTC; CDR3: CASRPGAGSPYEQYF
size: .; D: .; V: TRBV27; J: TRBJ1-1; DNA: TGTGCCAGCAGTTCACTCACGAAGGGCACTGAAGCTTTCTTT; CDR3: CASSSLTKGTEAFF
size: .; D: .; V: TRBV12-3/TRBV12-4; J: TRBJ1-1; DNA: TGTGCCAGCTTGGCTGGCACTGAAGCTTTCTTT; CDR3: CASLAGTEAFF
size: .; D: .; V: TRBV6-5; J: TRBJ2-6; DNA: TGTGCCAGCACGAGGGACACTGGGGCCAACGTCCTGACTTTC; CDR3: CASTRDTGANVLTF
size: .; D: TRBD1; V: TRBV6-6; J: TRBJ1-2; DNA: TGTGCCAGCAGTTTTGACAGGGGGAGGAACTATGGCTACACCTTC; CDR3: CASSFDRGRNYGYTF